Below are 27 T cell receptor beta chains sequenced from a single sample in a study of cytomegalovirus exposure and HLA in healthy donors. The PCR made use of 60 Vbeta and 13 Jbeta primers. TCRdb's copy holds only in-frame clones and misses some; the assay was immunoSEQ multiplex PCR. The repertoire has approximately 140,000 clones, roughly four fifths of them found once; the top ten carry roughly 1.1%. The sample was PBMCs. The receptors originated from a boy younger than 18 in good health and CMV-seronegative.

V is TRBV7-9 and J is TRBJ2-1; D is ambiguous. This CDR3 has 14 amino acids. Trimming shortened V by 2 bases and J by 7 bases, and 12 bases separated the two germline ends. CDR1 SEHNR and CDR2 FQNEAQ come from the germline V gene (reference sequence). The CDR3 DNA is TGTGCCAGCAGCTTAAGAACGCCGAGGAATGAGCAGTTCTTC. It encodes CASSLRTPRNEQFF. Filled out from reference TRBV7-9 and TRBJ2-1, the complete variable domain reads DTGVSQNPRHKITKRGQNVTFRCDPISEHNRLYWYRQTLGQGPEFLTYFQNEAQLEKSRLLSDRFSAERPKGSFSTLEIQRTEQGDSAMYLCASSLRTPRNEQFFGPGTRLTVL.

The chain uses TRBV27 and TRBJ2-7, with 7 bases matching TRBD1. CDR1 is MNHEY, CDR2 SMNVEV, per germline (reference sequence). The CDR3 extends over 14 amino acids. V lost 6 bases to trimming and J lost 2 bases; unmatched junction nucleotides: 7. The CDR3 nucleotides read TGTGCCAGCAGCCCCCGGGACAGACCCTACGAGCAGTACTTC. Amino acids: CASSPRDRPYEQYF.

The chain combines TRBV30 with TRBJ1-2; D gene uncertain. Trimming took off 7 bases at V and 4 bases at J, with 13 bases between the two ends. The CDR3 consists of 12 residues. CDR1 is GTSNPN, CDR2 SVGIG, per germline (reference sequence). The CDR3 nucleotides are TGTGCCTCCCGCCCGAGAGGCTATGGCTACACCTTC. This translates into CASRPRGYGYTF.

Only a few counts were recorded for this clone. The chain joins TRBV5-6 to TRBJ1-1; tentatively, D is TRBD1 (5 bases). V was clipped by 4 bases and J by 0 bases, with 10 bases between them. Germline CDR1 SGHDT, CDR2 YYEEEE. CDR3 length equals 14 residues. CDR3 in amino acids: CASSALTVNTEAFF. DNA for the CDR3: TGTGCCAGCAGCGCCCTGACAGTGAACACTGAAGCTTTCTTT.

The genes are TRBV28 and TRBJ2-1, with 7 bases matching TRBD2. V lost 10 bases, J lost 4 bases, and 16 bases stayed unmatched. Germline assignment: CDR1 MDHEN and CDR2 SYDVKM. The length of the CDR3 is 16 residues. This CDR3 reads CAIGSDGRERYNEQFF. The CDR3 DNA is TGTGCCATCGGATCGGATGGGCGGGAGAGGTACAATGAGCAGTTCTTC.

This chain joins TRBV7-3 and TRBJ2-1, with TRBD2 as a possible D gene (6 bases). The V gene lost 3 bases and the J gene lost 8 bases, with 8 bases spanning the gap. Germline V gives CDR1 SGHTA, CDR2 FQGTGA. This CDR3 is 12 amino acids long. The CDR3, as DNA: TGTGCCAGCAGCTTGGCTAGCGATGAGCAGTTCTTC. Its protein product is CASSLASDEQFF.

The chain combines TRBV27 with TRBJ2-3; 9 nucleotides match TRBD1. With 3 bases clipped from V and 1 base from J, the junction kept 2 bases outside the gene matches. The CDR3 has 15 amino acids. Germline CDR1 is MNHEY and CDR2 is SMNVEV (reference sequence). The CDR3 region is CASSFRTGGTDTQYF. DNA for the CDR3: TGTGCCAGCAGTTTTAGGACAGGGGGCACAGATACGCAGTATTTT.

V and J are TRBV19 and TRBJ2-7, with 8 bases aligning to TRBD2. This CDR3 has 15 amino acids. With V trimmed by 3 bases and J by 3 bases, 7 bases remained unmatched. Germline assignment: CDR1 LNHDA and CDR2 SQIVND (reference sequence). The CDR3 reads CASSIGPGLGYEQYF. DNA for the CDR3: TGTGCCAGTAGTATTGGTCCGGGACTAGGCTACGAGCAGTACTTC.

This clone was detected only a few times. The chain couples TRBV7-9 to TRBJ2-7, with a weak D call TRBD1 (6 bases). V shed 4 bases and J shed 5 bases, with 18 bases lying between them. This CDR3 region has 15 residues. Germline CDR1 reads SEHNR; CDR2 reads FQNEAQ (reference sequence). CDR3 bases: TGTGCCAGCAGCTCCACCGGGACACCCCTGGACGAGCAGTACTTC. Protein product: CASSSTGTPLDEQYF. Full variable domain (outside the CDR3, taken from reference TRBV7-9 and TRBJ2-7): DTGVSQNPRHKITKRGQNVTFRCDPISEHNRLYWYRQTLGQGPEFLTYFQNEAQLEKSRLLSDRFSAERPKGSFSTLEIQRTEQGDSAMYLCASSSTGTPLDEQYFGPGTRLTVT.

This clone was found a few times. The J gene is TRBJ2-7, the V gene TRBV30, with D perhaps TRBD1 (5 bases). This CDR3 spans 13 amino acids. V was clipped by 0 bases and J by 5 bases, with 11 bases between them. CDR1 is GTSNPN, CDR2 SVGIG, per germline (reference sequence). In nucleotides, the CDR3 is TGTGCCTGGAGTGTGCTCAGGGCCGACGAGCAGTACTTC. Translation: CAWSVLRADEQYF.

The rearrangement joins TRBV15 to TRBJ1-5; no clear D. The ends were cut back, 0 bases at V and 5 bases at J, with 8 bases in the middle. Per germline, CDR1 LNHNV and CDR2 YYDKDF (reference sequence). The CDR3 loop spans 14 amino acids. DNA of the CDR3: TGTGCCACCAGCAGAGATGGCGGTTATCAGCCCCAGCATTTT. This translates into CATSRDGGYQPQHF.

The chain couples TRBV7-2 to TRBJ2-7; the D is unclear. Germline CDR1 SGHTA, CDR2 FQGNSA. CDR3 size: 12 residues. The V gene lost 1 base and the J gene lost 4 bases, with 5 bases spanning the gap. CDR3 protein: CASSLGSYEQYF. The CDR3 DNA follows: TGTGCCAGCAGCTTAGGGAGTTACGAGCAGTACTTC.

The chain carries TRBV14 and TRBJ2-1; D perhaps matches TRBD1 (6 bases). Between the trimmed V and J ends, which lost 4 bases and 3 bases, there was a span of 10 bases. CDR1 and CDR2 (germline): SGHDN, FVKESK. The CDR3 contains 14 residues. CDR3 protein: CASSRWDIYNEQFF. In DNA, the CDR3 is TGTGCCAGCAGCCGTTGGGACATCTACAATGAGCAGTTCTTC.

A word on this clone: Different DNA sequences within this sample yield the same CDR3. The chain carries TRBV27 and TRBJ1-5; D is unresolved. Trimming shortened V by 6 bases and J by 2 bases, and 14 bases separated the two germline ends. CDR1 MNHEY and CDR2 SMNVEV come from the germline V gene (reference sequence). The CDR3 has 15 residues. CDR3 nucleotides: TGTGCCAGCAGCAGCGGTGGGGTTGGCAATCAGCCCCAGCATTTT. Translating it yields CASSSGGVGNQPQHF.

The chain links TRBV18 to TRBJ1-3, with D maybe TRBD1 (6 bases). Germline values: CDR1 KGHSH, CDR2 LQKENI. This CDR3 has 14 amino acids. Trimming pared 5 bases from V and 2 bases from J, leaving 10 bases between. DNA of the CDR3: TGTGCCAGCTCAACTGACAGGACTGGAAACACCATATATTTT. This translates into CASSTDRTGNTIYF.

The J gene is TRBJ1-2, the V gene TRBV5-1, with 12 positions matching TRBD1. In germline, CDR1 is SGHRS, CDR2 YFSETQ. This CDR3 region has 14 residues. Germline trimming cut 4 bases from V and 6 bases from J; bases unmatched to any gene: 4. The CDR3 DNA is TGCGCCAGCAGCCCGGGACAGGGGGCTAATGGCTACACCTTC. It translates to CASSPGQGANGYTF. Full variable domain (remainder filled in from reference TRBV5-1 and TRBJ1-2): KAGVTQTPRYLIKTRGQQVTLSCSPISGHRSVSWYQQTPGQGLQFLFEYFSETQRNKGNFPGRFSGRQFSNSRSEMNVSTLELGDSALYLCASSPGQGANGYTFGSGTRLTVV.

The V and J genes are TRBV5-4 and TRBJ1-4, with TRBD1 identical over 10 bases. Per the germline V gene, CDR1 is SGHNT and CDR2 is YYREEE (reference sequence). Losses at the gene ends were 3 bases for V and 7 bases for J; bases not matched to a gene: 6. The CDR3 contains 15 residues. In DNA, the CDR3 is TGTGCCAGCAGCTCCGACAGGGGGCCGAGTGAAAAACTGTTTTTT. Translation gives CASSSDRGPSEKLFF.

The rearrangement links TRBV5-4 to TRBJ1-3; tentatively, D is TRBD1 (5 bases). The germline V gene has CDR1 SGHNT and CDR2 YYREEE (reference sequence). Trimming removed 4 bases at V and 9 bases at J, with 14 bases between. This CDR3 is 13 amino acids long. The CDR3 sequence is CASSLVGRGTIYF. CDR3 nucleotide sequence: TGTGCCAGCAGCCTGGTTGGGAGGGGCACCATATATTTT.

As DNA, the CDR3 is TGTGCCAGTAGTAGGCCAGGGATCTACTATGGCTACACCTTC. Translating gives CASSRPGIYYGYTF. The genes are TRBV19 and TRBJ1-2, with D maybe TRBD1 (5 bases). Germline V gene lookup returns CDR1 LNHDA and CDR2 SQIVND (reference sequence). The CDR3 sequence is 14 residues long. The V end was cut by 4 bases, the J end by 3 bases, with 12 bases between.

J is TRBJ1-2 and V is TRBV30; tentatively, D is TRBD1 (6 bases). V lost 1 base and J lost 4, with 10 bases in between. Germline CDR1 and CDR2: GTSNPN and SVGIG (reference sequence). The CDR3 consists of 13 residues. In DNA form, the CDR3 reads TGTGCCTGGAGTGACAGGGAAGGCTATGGCTACACCTTC. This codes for CAWSDREGYGYTF.

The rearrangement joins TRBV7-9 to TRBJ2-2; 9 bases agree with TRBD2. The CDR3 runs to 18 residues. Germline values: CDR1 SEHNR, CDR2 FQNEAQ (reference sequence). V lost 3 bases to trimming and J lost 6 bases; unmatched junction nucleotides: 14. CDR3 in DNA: TGTGCCAGCAGCTTTTGGTCGACTAGCGGAACCCCCCCCGGGGAGCTGTTTTTT. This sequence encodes CASSFWSTSGTPPGELFF.

The CDR3 loop is CASSLLPGLAGGVGVDEQFF. CDR3 in DNA: TGTGCCAGCAGTTTACTCCCCGGACTAGCGGGAGGGGTCGGCGTGGATGAGCAGTTCTTC. The chain is built from TRBV27 and TRBJ2-1; 15 bases are a match to TRBD2. The germline V gene has CDR1 MNHEY and CDR2 SMNVEV (reference sequence). Germline trimming cut 2 bases from V and 8 bases from J; bases unmatched to any gene: 16. This CDR3 has 20 amino acids.

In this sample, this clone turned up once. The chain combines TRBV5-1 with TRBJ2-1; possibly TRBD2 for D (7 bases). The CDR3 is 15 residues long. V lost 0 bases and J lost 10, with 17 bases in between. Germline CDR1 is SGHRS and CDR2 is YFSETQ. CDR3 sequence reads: CASSLEGGTGREQFF. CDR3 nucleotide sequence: TGCGCCAGCAGCTTGGAGGGGGGGACGGGGCGCGAGCAGTTCTTC.

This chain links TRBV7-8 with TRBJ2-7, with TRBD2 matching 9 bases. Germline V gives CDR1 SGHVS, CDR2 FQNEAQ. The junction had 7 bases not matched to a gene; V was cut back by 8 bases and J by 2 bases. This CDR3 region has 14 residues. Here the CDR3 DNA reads TGTGCCAGCTCCAGCGGCGGGAGGGCCTACGAGCAGTACTTC. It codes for CASSSGGRAYEQYF.

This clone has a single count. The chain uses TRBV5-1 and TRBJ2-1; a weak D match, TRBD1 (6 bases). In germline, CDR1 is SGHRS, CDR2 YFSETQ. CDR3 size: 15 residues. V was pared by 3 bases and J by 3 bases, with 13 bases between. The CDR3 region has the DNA TGCGCCAGCAGCTCAACAGGGCAGGGCTACAATGAGCAGTTCTTC. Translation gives CASSSTGQGYNEQFF. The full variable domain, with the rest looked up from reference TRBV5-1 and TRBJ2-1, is KAGVTQTPRYLIKTRGQQVTLSCSPISGHRSVSWYQQTPGQGLQFLFEYFSETQRNKGNFPGRFSGRQFSNSRSEMNVSTLELGDSALYLCASSSTGQGYNEQFFGPGTRLTVL.

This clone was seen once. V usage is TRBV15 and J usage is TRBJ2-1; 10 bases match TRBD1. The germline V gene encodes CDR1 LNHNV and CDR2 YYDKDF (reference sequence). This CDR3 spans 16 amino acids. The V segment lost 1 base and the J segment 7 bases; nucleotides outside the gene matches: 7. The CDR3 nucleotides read TGTGCCACCAGCAGAGGGGACAGGGGAAATGAAAATGAGCAGTTCTTC. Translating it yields CATSRGDRGNENEQFF.

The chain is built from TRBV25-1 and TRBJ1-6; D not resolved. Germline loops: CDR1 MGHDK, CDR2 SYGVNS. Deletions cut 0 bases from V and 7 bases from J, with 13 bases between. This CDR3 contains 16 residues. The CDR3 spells CASSEYGVGLNSPLHF. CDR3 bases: TGTGCCAGCAGTGAATATGGAGTTGGACTGAATTCACCCCTCCACTTT.